A single sample is the source of the 12 T cell receptor beta chains below, sequenced in a study of regulatory T cells in long-lasting Graves disease. Sample time point: newly diagnosed GD, antithyroid drugs for less than 3 months. TCR sequences were obtained from RNA taken from PBMCs. iRepertoire HTBI primers and Arm-PCR of CDR3 regions built TCR beta libraries. Using its own MiXCR run on the multiplex PCR reads, TCRdb lists one record per CDR3 protein. This sample has roughly 500,000 distinct CDR3 sequences, with approximately 12% found just once. These records were also assigned to another study, of T cells in Graves' hyperthyroidism and ophthalmopathy.

The sample consisted of peripheral blood mononuclear cells (PBMCs), taken at new diagnosis, from a patient treated with antithyroid drugs. These receptors all come from a young man with Graves disease.

This clonotype was seen at least ten times. V and J are TRBV12-3 or TRBV12-4 and TRBJ1-6; D is unclear. CDR3 length equals 13 residues. Deletions cut 3 bases from V and 7 bases from J, with 7 bases between. As DNA, the CDR3 is TGTGCCAGCAGTTTGAAGGGCAATTCACCCCTCCACTTT. Translated, it gives CASSLKGNSPLHF.

The chain uses TRBV7-3 and TRBJ2-1, with D tentatively TRBD2 (6 bases). Germline CDR1 and CDR2: SGHTA and FQGTGA. Trimming took 5 bases from V and 5 from J, leaving 16 bases between them. This CDR3 has 15 amino acids. For the CDR3, the DNA is TGTGCCAGCAGCGACGGGAGCCCCGGGAACAATGAGCAGTTCTTC. This codes for CASSDGSPGNNEQFF.

This clonotype was seen ten or more times. The gene calls are TRBV12-3 or TRBV12-4 and TRBJ2-7; TRBD1 is a possible D gene (6 bases). Trimming pared 8 bases from V and 4 bases from J, leaving 9 bases between. The CDR3 loop spans 11 amino acids. The CDR3 loop reads CASGGGYEQYF. Here the CDR3 DNA reads TGTGCCAGCGGGGGCGGGTACGAGCAGTACTTC.

This clonotype has only one observation. Since a much larger clone is just one base distant, this may be a read error. This rearrangement joins TRBV3-1 to TRBJ2-1, with 7 bases lining up with TRBD2. The V gene's germline CDR1 is LGHDT and CDR2 YNNKEL (reference sequence). The CDR3 consists of 15 residues. The CDR3 sequence is CASGQREAGRDEQFF. The CDR3 bases are TGTGCCAGCGGCCAAAGGGAAGCGGGAAGGGATGAGCAGTTCTTC.

This clonotype was seen more than once but under ten times. The rearrangement links TRBV5-1 to TRBJ1-1, with TRBD1 as a possible D gene (6 bases). V was shortened by 4 bases and J by 7 bases, with 14 bases between the two germline ends. Germline CDR1 reads SGHRS; CDR2 reads YFSETQ. This CDR3 has 13 amino acids. The CDR3 region is CASSPWGGLEAFF. The CDR3 DNA is TGCGCCAGCAGCCCCTGGGGGGGGCTTGAAGCTTTCTTT.

V and J are TRBV30 and TRBJ2-7, with 7 bases fitting TRBD1. The V gene end was trimmed by 2 bases and the J gene end by 0 bases; junction bases not matched to a gene: 4. This CDR3 comprises 14 residues. Per germline, CDR1 GTSNPN and CDR2 SVGIG (reference sequence). The chain's CDR3 is CAWSKGQPSYEQYF. CDR3 coding DNA: TGTGCCTGGAGTAAGGGACAGCCCTCCTACGAGCAGTACTTC.

V and J are TRBV27 and TRBJ2-1, with TRBD2 matching over 11 bases. In germline, CDR1 is MNHEY, CDR2 SMNVEV (reference sequence). The CDR3 covers 16 residues. Germline trimming cut 5 bases from V and 4 bases from J; bases unmatched to any gene: 7. The CDR3 protein is CASSAEGLAAYNEQFF. The CDR3 bases are TGTGCCAGCAGTGCAGAGGGACTAGCGGCGTACAATGAGCAGTTCTTC.

This chain uses TRBV27 with TRBJ1-2; D ambiguous. V was shortened by 4 bases and J by 0 bases, with 6 bases between the two germline ends. In germline, CDR1 is MNHEY, CDR2 SMNVEV (reference sequence). The CDR3 is made up of 13 amino acids. The CDR3 loop reads CASSSLANYGYTF. The DNA for the CDR3 is TGTGCCAGCAGTTCACTTGCTAACTATGGCTACACCTTC.

This clonotype was seen many times. The genes are TRBV6-1 and TRBJ1-1; D gene unclear. CDR3 length equals 14 residues. V was trimmed by 6 bases and J by 3 bases, leaving 14 bases between them. Germline V lookup: CDR1 MNHNS, CDR2 SASEGT. CDR3 in amino acids: CASSSSRWDTEAFF. As DNA, the CDR3 is TGTGCCAGCAGCTCCAGCCGCTGGGACACTGAAGCTTTCTTT.

V usage is TRBV7-6 and J usage is TRBJ1-1, with D unclear. The germline V gene encodes CDR1 SGHVS and CDR2 FNYEAQ. The CDR3 runs 16 residues. With 1 base removed from V and 0 bases from J, the gap between germline ends came to 12 bases. This CDR3 is CASSLGGRTVNTEAFF. In DNA form, the CDR3 reads TGTGCCAGCAGCTTAGGAGGACGGACGGTGAACACTGAAGCTTTCTTT.

J is TRBJ1-5 and V is TRBV4-1; D remains ambiguous. Germline V gene data show CDR1 as MGHRA and CDR2 as YSYEKL. V lost 5 bases and J 6 bases, leaving 20 bases between the germline ends. The CDR3 consists of 16 residues. The CDR3 is CASSVGLGSGGQPQHF. CDR3 sequence (DNA): TGCGCCAGCAGCGTCGGGTTGGGGTCTGGAGGTCAGCCCCAGCATTTT.

Many counts were recorded for this clonotype. V usage is TRBV6-1 and J usage is TRBJ1-5, with D unresolved. The V end was cut by 10 bases, the J end by 1 base, with 14 bases between. The germline V gene has CDR1 MNHNS and CDR2 SASEGT. The CDR3 contains 14 residues. Written as DNA, the CDR3 is TGTGCCACGACGGGGTTGAGGAGCAATCAGCCCCAGCATTTT. Translation: CATTGLRSNQPQHF.